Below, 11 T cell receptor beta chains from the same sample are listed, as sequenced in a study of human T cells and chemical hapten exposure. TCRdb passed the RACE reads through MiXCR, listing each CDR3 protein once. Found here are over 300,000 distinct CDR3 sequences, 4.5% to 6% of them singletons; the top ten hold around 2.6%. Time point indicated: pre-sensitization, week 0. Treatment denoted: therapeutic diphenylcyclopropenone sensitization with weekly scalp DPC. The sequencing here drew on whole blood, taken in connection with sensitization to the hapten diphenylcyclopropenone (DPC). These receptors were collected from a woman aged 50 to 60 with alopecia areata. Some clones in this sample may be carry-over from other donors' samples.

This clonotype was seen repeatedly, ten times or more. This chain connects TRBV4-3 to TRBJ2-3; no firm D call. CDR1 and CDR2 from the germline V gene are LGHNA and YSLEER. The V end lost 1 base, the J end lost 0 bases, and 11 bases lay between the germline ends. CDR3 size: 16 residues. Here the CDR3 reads CASSQAIAASTDTQYF. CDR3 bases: TGCGCCAGCAGCCAAGCAATAGCTGCTAGCACAGATACGCAGTATTTT.

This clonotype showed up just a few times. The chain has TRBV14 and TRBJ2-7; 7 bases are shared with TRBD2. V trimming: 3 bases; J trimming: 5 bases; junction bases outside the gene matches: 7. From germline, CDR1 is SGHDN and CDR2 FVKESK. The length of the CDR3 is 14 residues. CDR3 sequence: CASSQRGSYNEQYF. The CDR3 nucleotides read TGTGCCAGCAGCCAGCGCGGGAGTTATAACGAGCAGTACTTC. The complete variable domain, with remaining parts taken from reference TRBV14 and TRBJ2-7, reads EAGVTQFPSHSVIEKGQTVTLRCDPISGHDNLYWYRRVMGKEIKFLLHFVKESKQDESGMPNNRFLAERTGGTYSTLKVQPAELEDSGVYFCASSQRGSYNEQYFGPGTRLTVT.

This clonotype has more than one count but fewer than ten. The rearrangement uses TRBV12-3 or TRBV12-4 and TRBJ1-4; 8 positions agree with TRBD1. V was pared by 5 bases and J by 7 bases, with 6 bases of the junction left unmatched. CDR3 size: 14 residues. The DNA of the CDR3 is TGTGCCAGCAGTCAAACAGGGGGGTTTGAAAAACTGTTTTTT. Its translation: CASSQTGGFEKLFF.

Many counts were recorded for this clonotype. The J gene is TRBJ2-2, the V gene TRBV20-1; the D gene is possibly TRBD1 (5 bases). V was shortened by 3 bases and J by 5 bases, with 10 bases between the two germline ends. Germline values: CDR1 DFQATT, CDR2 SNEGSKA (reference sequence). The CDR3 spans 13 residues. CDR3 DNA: TGCAGTGCTAGCGACAGAAGAACCGGGGAGCTGTTTTTT. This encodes CSASDRRTGELFF.

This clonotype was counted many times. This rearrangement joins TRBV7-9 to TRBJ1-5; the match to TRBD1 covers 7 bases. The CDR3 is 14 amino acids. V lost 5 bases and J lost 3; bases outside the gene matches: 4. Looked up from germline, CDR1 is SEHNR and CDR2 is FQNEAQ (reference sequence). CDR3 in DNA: TGTGCCAGCAGCCGGGACAGCGACAATCAGCCCCAGCATTTT. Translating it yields CASSRDSDNQPQHF.

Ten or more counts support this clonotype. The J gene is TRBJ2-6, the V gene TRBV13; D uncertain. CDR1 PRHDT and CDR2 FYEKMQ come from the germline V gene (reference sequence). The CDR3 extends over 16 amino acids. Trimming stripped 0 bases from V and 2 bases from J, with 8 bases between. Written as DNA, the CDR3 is TGTGCCAGCAGCTTAGGCACGACTGCTGGGGCCAACGTCCTGACTTTC. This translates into CASSLGTTAGANVLTF.

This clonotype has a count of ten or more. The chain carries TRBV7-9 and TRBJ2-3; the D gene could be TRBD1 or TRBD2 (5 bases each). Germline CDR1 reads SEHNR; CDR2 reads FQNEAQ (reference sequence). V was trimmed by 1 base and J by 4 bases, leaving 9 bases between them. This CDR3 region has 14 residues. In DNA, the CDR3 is TGTGCCAGCAGCTTAGGACTGGGGGCAGATACGCAGTATTTT. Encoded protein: CASSLGLGADTQYF.

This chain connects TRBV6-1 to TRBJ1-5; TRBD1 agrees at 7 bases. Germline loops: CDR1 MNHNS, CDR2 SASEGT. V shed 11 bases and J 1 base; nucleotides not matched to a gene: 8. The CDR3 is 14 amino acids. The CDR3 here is CAVRDRGSNQPQHF. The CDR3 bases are TGTGCCGTCCGGGACAGAGGAAGCAATCAGCCCCAGCATTTT.

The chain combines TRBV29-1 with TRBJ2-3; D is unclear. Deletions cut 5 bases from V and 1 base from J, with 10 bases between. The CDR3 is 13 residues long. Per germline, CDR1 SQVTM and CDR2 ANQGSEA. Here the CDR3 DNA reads TGCAGCGTTTGCCTAGTGGGCACAGATACGCAGTATTTT. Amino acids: CSVCLVGTDTQYF.

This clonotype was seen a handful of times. The CDR3 loop is CASSIPLGHYNEQFF. DNA of the CDR3: TGTGCCAGTAGTATACCCCTGGGACACTACAATGAGCAGTTCTTC. The chain combines TRBV19 with TRBJ2-1; D is perhaps TRBD1 (6 bases). There are 15 residues in the CDR3. V lost 2 bases and J 3 bases, leaving 11 bases between the germline ends. CDR1 LNHDA and CDR2 SQIVND come from the germline V gene (reference sequence).

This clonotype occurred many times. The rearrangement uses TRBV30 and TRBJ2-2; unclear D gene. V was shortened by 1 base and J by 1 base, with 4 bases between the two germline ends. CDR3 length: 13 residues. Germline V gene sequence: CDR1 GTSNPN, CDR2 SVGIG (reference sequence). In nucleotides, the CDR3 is TGTGCCTGGAGTGAGTGGAACACCGGGGAGCTGTTTTTT. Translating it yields CAWSEWNTGELFF.